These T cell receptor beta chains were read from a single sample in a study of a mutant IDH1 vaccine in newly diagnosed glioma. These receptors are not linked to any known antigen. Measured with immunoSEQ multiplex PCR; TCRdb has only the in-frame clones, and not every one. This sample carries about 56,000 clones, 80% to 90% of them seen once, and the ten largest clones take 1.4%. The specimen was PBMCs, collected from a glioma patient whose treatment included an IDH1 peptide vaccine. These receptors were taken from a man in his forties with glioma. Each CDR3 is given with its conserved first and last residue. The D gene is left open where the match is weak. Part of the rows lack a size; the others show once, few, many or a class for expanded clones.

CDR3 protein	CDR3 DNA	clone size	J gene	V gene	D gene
CASSQAGGYGYTF	TGCGCCAGCAGCCAGGCTGGGGGTTATGGCTACACCTTC	.	TRBJ1-2	TRBV5-1	.
CSALAGTYNEQFF	TGCAGCGCACTAGCGGGGACCTACAATGAGCAGTTCTTC	.	TRBJ2-1	TRBV29-1	TRBD2
CASSRSGGMGNTEAFF	TGTGCCAGCAGCCGATCTGGGGGGATGGGGAACACTGAAGCTTTCTTT	.	TRBJ1-1	TRBV7-3	.
CASSWDGRAYNEQFF	TGTGCCAGCAGCTGGGACGGGAGGGCCTACAATGAGCAGTTCTTC	.	TRBJ2-1	TRBV7-9	TRBD2
CASSPEVRGKLTDTQYF	TGTGCCAGCAGCCCAGAAGTAAGGGGAAAACTCACAGATACGCAGTATTTT	.	TRBJ2-3	TRBV9	.
CASSAPGGNNEQFF	TGTGCCAGCAGCGCCCCAGGGGGTAACAATGAGCAGTTCTTC	once	TRBJ2-1	TRBV7-3	TRBD1
CASSLAPGRDEQFF	TGTGCCAGCAGCTTAGCGCCCGGGAGGGATGAGCAGTTCTTC	once	TRBJ2-1	TRBV7-6	TRBD2
CASSLLQGSSYEQYF	TGTGCCAGCAGTTTATTACAGGGAAGCTCCTACGAGCAGTACTTC	.	TRBJ2-7	TRBV27	.
CASSLSWAYGYTF	TGTGCCAGCAGTTTATCGTGGGCCTATGGCTACACCTTC	.	TRBJ1-2	TRBV27	.
CASSVWTGPPDTQYF	TGTGCCAGCAGCGTTTGGACAGGGCCTCCAGATACGCAGTATTTT	.	TRBJ2-3	TRBV9	TRBD1
CASSSRDRGLGAFF	TGTGCCAGCAGCAGCCGGGACAGGGGGCTAGGAGCTTTCTTT	.	TRBJ1-1	TRBV5-6	TRBD1
CSVVAGTVTHEQYF	TGCAGCGTTGTGGCCGGGACAGTTACCCACGAGCAGTACTTC	.	TRBJ2-7	TRBV29-1	TRBD1
CASSEKPGIADEETQYF	TGTGCCAGCAGTGAGAAGCCCGGGATAGCGGACGAAGAGACCCAGTACTTC	.	TRBJ2-5	TRBV2	.
CASSMGSRIPGELFF	TGTGCCAGTAGTATGGGGTCCAGGATCCCCGGGGAGCTGTTTTTT	.	TRBJ2-2	TRBV19	.
CAIDRGSNQPQHF	TGTGCCATTGACAGGGGGAGCAATCAGCCCCAGCATTTT	few	TRBJ1-5	TRBV19	TRBD1
CASSLSAGGREKLFF	TGTGCCAGCAGTTTATCGGCAGGGGGGCGTGAAAAACTGTTTTTT	once	TRBJ1-4	TRBV27	TRBD1
CASRTQGALSLTEAFF	TGTGCCAGTAGGACGCAGGGGGCGTTGTCCCTCACTGAAGCTTTCTTT	.	TRBJ1-1	TRBV19	TRBD1
CASSGRTDTQYF	TGTGCCAGCAGCGGGAGGACAGATACGCAGTATTTT	.	TRBJ2-3	TRBV28	TRBD2
CASSPSVLAAYEQYF	TGTGCCAGCAGCCCCAGTGTACTAGCCGCCTACGAGCAGTACTTC	.	TRBJ2-7	TRBV9	.
CASRAGGETQYF	TGTGCCAGTAGAGCAGGTGGAGAGACCCAGTACTTC	.	TRBJ2-5	TRBV19	.
CASFLSAYGYTF	TGTGCCAGCTTCTTATCGGCCTATGGCTACACCTTC	.	TRBJ1-2	TRBV9	.
CASRLEREGDTQYF	TGCGCCAGCAGGCTGGAACGGGAGGGGGATACGCAGTATTTT	once	TRBJ2-3	TRBV5-1	TRBD2
CASSRDRGQETQYF	TGTGCCAGCAGCCGGGACAGGGGACAGGAGACCCAGTACTTC	.	TRBJ2-5	TRBV7-9	TRBD1
CASSYASSYEQYF	TGTGCCAGCAGTTACGCATCAAGCTACGAGCAGTACTTC	.	TRBJ2-7	TRBV6-5	.
CASSPQARQEKLFF	TGCGCCAGCAGCCCACAGGCACGGCAGGAAAAACTGTTTTTT	.	TRBJ1-4	TRBV5-1	.
CASRVGETQYF	TGTGCCAGTAGGGTGGGGGAGACCCAGTACTTC	few	TRBJ2-5	TRBV6-6	.
CASSPANTGELFF	TGTGCCAGCAGCCCCGCGAACACCGGGGAGCTGTTTTTT	.	TRBJ2-2	TRBV28	.
CSVERGSYEQYF	TGCAGCGTTGAAAGGGGGTCCTACGAGCAGTACTTC	.	TRBJ2-7	TRBV29-1	.
CSVPLPGTKAAGELFF	TGCAGCGTACCCCTGCCGGGGACCAAGGCCGCCGGGGAGCTGTTTTTT	.	TRBJ2-2	TRBV29-1	.
CASSFGEETQYF	TGTGCCAGCAGCTTCGGGGAAGAGACCCAGTACTTC	.	TRBJ2-5	TRBV7-9	.
CASSPGMANEKLFF	TGTGCCAGCAGTCCAGGGATGGCTAATGAAAAACTGTTTTTT	.	TRBJ1-4	TRBV2	.
CASSVGLAGSPFRETQYF	TGTGCCAGCAGCGTAGGACTAGCGGGATCCCCCTTTAGAGAGACCCAGTACTTC	few	TRBJ2-5	TRBV9	TRBD2
CSVEGSVQETQYF	TGCAGCGTTGAAGGGTCAGTACAAGAGACCCAGTACTTC	.	TRBJ2-5	TRBV29-1	.
CASSEFWGASGGGDTQYF	TGTGCCAGCAGTGAATTCTGGGGAGCTAGCGGGGGGGGAGATACGCAGTATTTT	few	TRBJ2-3	TRBV7-2	TRBD2
CASSTGTVVTGELFF	TGTGCCAGCAGTACTGGGACGGTTGTGACCGGGGAGCTGTTTTTT	.	TRBJ2-2	TRBV7-9	.
CASSTGADAGELFF	TGTGCCAGCTCCACCGGGGCGGACGCAGGGGAGCTGTTTTTT	.	TRBJ2-2	TRBV5-4	.
CASSKGLVETQYF	TGTGCCAGTAGTAAAGGACTAGTCGAGACCCAGTACTTC	.	TRBJ2-5	TRBV19	TRBD2
CAISESGTSGSYRNEQFF	TGTGCCATCAGTGAGTCCGGGACTAGCGGGAGTTATAGGAATGAGCAGTTCTTC	.	TRBJ2-1	TRBV10-3	TRBD2
CASSLGLVHTGELFF	TGTGCCAGCAGCTTAGGTCTAGTGCACACCGGGGAGCTGTTTTTT	.	TRBJ2-2	TRBV7-9	.
CASSIGRGVLYEQYF	TGTGCCAGTAGTATAGGCCGAGGGGTGCTCTACGAGCAGTACTTC	.	TRBJ2-7	TRBV19	.
CASSLGQGGQPQHF	TGTGCCAGCAGCTTGGGACAGGGCGGTCAGCCCCAGCATTTT	.	TRBJ1-5	TRBV7-9	TRBD1
CASSGRDGNQPQHF	TGCGCCAGCAGTGGCCGGGACGGAAATCAGCCCCAGCATTTT	.	TRBJ1-5	TRBV10-1	.
CATSRGPGRYYEQYF	TGTGCCACCAGCAGAGGACCAGGGCGATACTACGAGCAGTACTTC	.	TRBJ2-7	TRBV15	.
CASSPIRDSTYEQYF	TGTGCCAGCAGTCCAATCCGGGACTCGACCTACGAGCAGTACTTC	.	TRBJ2-7	TRBV6-1	.
CASSGADSENTEAFF	TGTGCCAGCAGTGGGGCCGACAGCGAGAACACTGAAGCTTTCTTT	.	TRBJ1-1	TRBV25-1	.
CASSTSGTVNTGELFF	TGTGCCAGCAGCACCTCCGGGACAGTTAACACCGGGGAGCTGTTTTTT	.	TRBJ2-2	TRBV7-3	TRBD1
CASSEQGEGYEQYF	TGTGCCAGCAGTGAACAGGGGGAAGGCTACGAGCAGTACTTC	.	TRBJ2-7	TRBV2	TRBD1
CASSASGRREETQYF	TGTGCCAGCAGCGCTAGCGGGAGGAGGGAGGAGACCCAGTACTTC	.	TRBJ2-5	TRBV9	TRBD2
CASSESGTWSSYEQYF	TGTGCCAGCAGTGAATCCGGGACATGGAGCTCCTACGAGCAGTACTTC	.	TRBJ2-7	TRBV25-1	.